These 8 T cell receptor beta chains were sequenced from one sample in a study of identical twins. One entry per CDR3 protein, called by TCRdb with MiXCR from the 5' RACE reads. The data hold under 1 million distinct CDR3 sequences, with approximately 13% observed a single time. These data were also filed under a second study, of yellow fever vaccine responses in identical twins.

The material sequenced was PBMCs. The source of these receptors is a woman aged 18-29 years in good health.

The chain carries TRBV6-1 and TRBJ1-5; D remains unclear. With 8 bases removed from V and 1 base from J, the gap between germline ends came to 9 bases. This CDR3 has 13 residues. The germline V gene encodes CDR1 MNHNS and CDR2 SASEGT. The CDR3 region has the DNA TGTGCCAGCGGAACACTGAGCAATCAGCCCCAGCATTTT. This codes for CASGTLSNQPQHF.

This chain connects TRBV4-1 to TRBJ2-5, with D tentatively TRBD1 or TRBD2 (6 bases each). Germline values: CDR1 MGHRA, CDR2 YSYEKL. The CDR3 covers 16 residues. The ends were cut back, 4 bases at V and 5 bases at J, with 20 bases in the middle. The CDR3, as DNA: TGCGCCAGCAGCCCCCGAGTACGGGGGCCGGATGAGACCCAGTACTTC. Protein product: CASSPRVRGPDETQYF.

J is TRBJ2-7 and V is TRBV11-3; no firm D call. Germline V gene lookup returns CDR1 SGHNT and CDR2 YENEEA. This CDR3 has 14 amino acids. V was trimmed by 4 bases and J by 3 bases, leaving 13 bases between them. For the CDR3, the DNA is TGTGCCAGCAGCTCTCGACGGTCGGGCTACGAGCAGTACTTC. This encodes CASSSRRSGYEQYF. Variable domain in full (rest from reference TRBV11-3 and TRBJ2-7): EAGVVQSPRYKIIEKKQPVAFWCNPISGHNTLYWYLQNLGQGPELLIRYENEEAVDDSQLPKDRFSAERLKGVDSTLKIQPAELGDSAVYLCASSSRRSGYEQYFGPGTRLTVT.

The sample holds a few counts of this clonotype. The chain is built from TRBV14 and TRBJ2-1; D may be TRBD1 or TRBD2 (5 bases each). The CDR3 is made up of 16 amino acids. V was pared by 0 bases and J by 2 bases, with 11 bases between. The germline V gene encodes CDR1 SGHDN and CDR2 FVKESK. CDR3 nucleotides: TGTGCCAGCAGCCAAGATCTAGTGGGACCCTACAATGAGCAGTTCTTC. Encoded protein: CASSQDLVGPYNEQFF.

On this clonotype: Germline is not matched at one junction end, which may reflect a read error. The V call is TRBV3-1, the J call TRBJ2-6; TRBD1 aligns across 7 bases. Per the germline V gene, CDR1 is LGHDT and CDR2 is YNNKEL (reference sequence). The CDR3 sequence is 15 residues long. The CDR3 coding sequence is TGTGCCAGCAGCCAAGATTTGGCAGGGGGCAACGTCCTGACTTTC. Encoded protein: CASSQDLAGGNVLTF.

CDR3 amino acids: CASSPLGGEDTQYF. The CDR3 region has the DNA TGTGCCAGCAGCCCCCTAGGGGGAGAAGATACGCAGTATTTT. The V call is TRBV6-1, the J call TRBJ2-3; TRBD1 is a possible D gene (6 bases). The CDR3 sequence is 14 residues long. CDR1 MNHNS and CDR2 SASEGT come from the germline V gene. The V end was cut by 6 bases, the J end by 5 bases, with 15 bases between.

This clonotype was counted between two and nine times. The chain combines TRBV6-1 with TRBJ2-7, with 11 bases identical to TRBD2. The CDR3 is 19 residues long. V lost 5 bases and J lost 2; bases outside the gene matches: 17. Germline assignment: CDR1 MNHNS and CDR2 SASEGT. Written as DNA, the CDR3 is TGTGCCAGCAGTCGATGGACTAGCGGGCCCCTTCATGAAGCCTACGAGCAGTACTTC. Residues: CASSRWTSGPLHEAYEQYF.

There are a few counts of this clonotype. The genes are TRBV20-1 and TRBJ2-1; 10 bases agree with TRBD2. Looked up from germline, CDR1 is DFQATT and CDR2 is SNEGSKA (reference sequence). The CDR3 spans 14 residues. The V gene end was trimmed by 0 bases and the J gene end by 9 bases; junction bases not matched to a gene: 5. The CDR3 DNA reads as TGCAGTGCTAGAGAACTAGCGGGAACCAGTGAGCAGTTCTTC. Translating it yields CSARELAGTSEQFF.